The next 15 T cell receptor beta chains were all read from a single sample in a study of T-cell memory formation after mild COVID-19. TCRdb passed the 5' RACE reads through MiXCR, listing each CDR3 protein once. In the table there are hundreds of thousands of distinct CDR3 sequences, about 22% of which are singletons. The material sequenced was PBMCs or a T cell subset sorted from them (not recorded which). The receptors shown here come from an adult woman who had mild COVID-19 (a few samples of this study predate the infection). Cell type and time point are not known.

The chain carries TRBV24-1 and TRBJ1-2; possible D gene TRBD1, 5 bases. V was clipped by 4 bases and J by 1 base, with 15 bases between them. This CDR3 is built from 16 residues. Germline values: CDR1 KGHDR, CDR2 SFDVKD. This chain's CDR3 is CATSDTRQTSNYGYTF. CDR3 DNA: TGTGCCACCAGTGACACCCGACAGACAAGTAACTATGGCTACACCTTC.

The V call is TRBV24-1, the J call TRBJ2-3; TRBD2 matches 11 bases. J gave up 2 bases and V 4 bases, and 7 bases lay outside the gene matches. This CDR3 contains 17 residues. Germline CDR1 is KGHDR and CDR2 is SFDVKD. CDR3: CATSDPGTSGFTDTQYF. CDR3 nucleotide sequence: TGTGCCACCAGTGACCCTGGGACTAGCGGTTTCACAGATACGCAGTATTTT.

V is TRBV6-6 and J is TRBJ2-7; D not resolved. The CDR3 has 12 residues. Per germline, CDR1 MNHNY and CDR2 SVGAGI (reference sequence). V was clipped by 6 bases and J by 2 bases, with 8 bases between them. CDR3 protein: CASRGLTYEQYF. The CDR3 DNA follows: TGTGCCAGCAGAGGGCTAACCTACGAGCAGTACTTC.

This clonotype is a singleton in its sample. The chain joins TRBV5-1 to TRBJ1-1; D gene uncertain. This CDR3 region has 14 residues. Trimming removed 6 bases at V and 10 bases at J, with 22 bases between. CDR1 and CDR2 from the germline V gene are SGHRS and YFSETQ. CDR3 region: CASTPKGGSSVAFF. In nucleotides, the CDR3 is TGCGCCAGCACCCCAAAGGGAGGGAGTTCAGTAGCTTTCTTT.

This chain links TRBV18 with TRBJ1-2, with 9 bases matching TRBD1. This CDR3 has 14 residues. Germline V gene lookup returns CDR1 KGHSH and CDR2 LQKENI. Germline trimming cut 6 bases from V and 3 bases from J; bases unmatched to any gene: 5. In DNA, the CDR3 is TGTGCCAGCTCCGGGGACAGGGTGGACTATGGCTACACCTTC. This sequence encodes CASSGDRVDYGYTF.

The chain has TRBV3-1 and TRBJ2-7; 7 nucleotides agree with TRBD2. Germline CDR1 reads LGHDT; CDR2 reads YNNKEL (reference sequence). Trimming at V came to 4 bases and at J to 3 bases, leaving 12 bases not matched to a gene. The CDR3 loop spans 16 amino acids. CDR3 residues: CASSLYIGRYLYEQYF. DNA of the CDR3: TGTGCCAGCAGCCTCTATATCGGGAGGTATCTCTACGAGCAGTACTTC.

The gene calls are TRBV12-3 or TRBV12-4 and TRBJ2-3; tentative D call: TRBD1 (5 bases). The V end lost 3 bases, the J end lost 9 bases, and 13 bases lay between the germline ends. The CDR3 covers 13 residues. The CDR3 protein is CASSFWGGDTQYF. The CDR3 DNA follows: TGTGCCAGCAGTTTCTGGGGCGGCGACACGCAGTATTTT.

This clonotype was detected a few times. This chain uses TRBV5-6 with TRBJ2-1; D is unclear. Trimming took off 4 bases at V and 7 bases at J, with 12 bases between the two ends. CDR3 size: 13 residues. CDR1 SGHDT and CDR2 YYEEEE come from the germline V gene. The CDR3: CASSPAWGNEQFF. Here the CDR3 DNA reads TGTGCCAGCAGCCCGGCGTGGGGAAATGAGCAGTTCTTC.

This clonotype was counted between two and nine times. J is TRBJ2-2 and V is TRBV4-1; D remains ambiguous. The V and J ends lost 4 bases and 0 bases respectively, with 12 bases between them. This CDR3 is 16 amino acids long. CDR1 is MGHRA and CDR2 is YSYEKL in the germline V gene. Written as DNA, the CDR3 is TGCGCCAGCAGCCCCCGGCGGCTAACGAACACCGGGGAGCTGTTTTTT. It translates to CASSPRRLTNTGELFF.

This clonotype was found a few times. This chain connects TRBV6-2 or TRBV6-3 to TRBJ2-7; 8 bases map to TRBD1. The V gene end was trimmed by 7 bases and the J gene end by 3 bases; junction bases not matched to a gene: 11. Germline V gives CDR1 MNHEY, CDR2 SVGEGT. The CDR3 runs 15 residues. CDR3 nucleotide sequence: TGTGCCAGCAACCCCGGGACAGGTGAGGTCTACGAGCAGTACTTC. Encoded protein: CASNPGTGEVYEQYF.

V is TRBV24-1 and J is TRBJ2-1; 7 positions agree with TRBD1. The CDR3 runs 18 residues. Germline trimming cut 4 bases from V and 7 bases from J; bases unmatched to any gene: 18. Germline CDR1 reads KGHDR; CDR2 reads SFDVKD. CDR3 sequence (DNA): TGTGCCACCAGTGACCCTCATACCGGGACAGTGCCCGGTAATGAGCAGTTCTTC. Protein product: CATSDPHTGTVPGNEQFF.

The chain carries TRBV5-1 and TRBJ1-2; D is possibly TRBD1 (5 bases). Germline CDR1 and CDR2: SGHRS and YFSETQ. There are 14 residues in the CDR3. V was clipped by 5 bases and J by 4 bases, with 15 bases between them. Written as DNA, the CDR3 is TGCGCCAGCAGAACTACAGGCGGCGGCTATGGCTACACCTTC. Translating it yields CASRTTGGGYGYTF.

This clonotype was detected many times. This rearrangement joins TRBV24-1 to TRBJ1-5; D not resolved. Germline CDR1 and CDR2: KGHDR and SFDVKD. The CDR3 runs 15 residues. V dropped 4 bases and J dropped 2 bases, with 11 bases sitting between them. CDR3 DNA sequence: TGTGCCACCAGTGAAAACAACATTGGCAATCAGCCCCAGCATTTT. Translating it yields CATSENNIGNQPQHF.

In its sample, this clonotype was seen a few times. The rearrangement links TRBV6-2 or TRBV6-3 to TRBJ1-1, with TRBD1 as a possible D gene (6 bases). The length of the CDR3 is 15 residues. The V end was cut by 4 bases, the J end by 4 bases, with 16 bases between. The germline CDR1 and CDR2 sequences are MNHEY and SVGEGT. The CDR3 reads CASSSPVHRATEAFF. DNA for the CDR3: TGTGCCAGCAGTTCCCCGGTTCACAGGGCCACTGAAGCTTTCTTT.

V usage is TRBV19 and J usage is TRBJ2-5; TRBD2 matches 7 bases. The germline CDR1 and CDR2 sequences are LNHDA and SQIVND (reference sequence). The CDR3 has 16 amino acids. The V segment lost 7 bases and the J segment 5 bases; nucleotides outside the gene matches: 16. The CDR3 sequence is CASNRDYEGGVETQYF. The CDR3 nucleotides read TGTGCCAGTAATAGGGACTATGAGGGCGGTGTGGAGACCCAGTACTTC. The entire variable domain, with the rest obtained from reference TRBV19 and TRBJ2-5, is as follows: DGGITQSPKYLFRKEGQNVTLSCEQNLNHDAMYWYRQDPGQGLRLIYYSQIVNDFQKGDIAEGYSVSREKKESFPLTVTSAQKNPTAFYLCASNRDYEGGVETQYFGPGTRLLVL.